Described below is a single TCR beta chain sequence and its context. The source of the sample is a study of blood T cell repertoires in COVID-19. As for the study in general: The samples span acute and convalescent COVID-19 from the United States, Italy and Spain. T cells, B-cell-depleted T cells, or PBMCs provided the cDNA or gDNA that served as material.

CDR3 length equals 15 residues. The V segment lost 3 bases and the J segment 4 bases; nucleotides outside the gene matches: 7. Germline values: CDR1 SNHLY, CDR2 FYNNEI. In the original analysis: The assay estimated nucleated cells by amplifying reference gene primers. Generated by immunoSEQ multiplex PCR, the TCRdb table keeps only in-frame clones and is missing some. The V and J calls and clone size were taken over from that table, and D and trimming were inferred from the DNA. The sample lists over 200,000 clones, about 83% occurring once. The sample consisted of peripheral blood. The V gene is TRBV2, the J gene TRBJ1-1; TRBD1 agrees at 8 bases. This sequence originates from a man aged 35 to 55 with active or convalescent COVID-19. Here the CDR3 reads CASSDQGALSTEAFF. CDR3 in DNA: TGTGCCAGCAGTGACCAGGGGGCATTAAGCACTGAAGCTTTCTTT.